Shown below are 4 T cell receptor beta chains from a single sample sequenced in a study of T cell responses to AZD1222 COVID-19 vaccine. Libraries were prepared by immunoSEQ multiplex PCR; TCRdb keeps only in-frame clonotypes and omits some of them. This table has approximately 160,000 clones, less than 95% appearing once. The input for sequencing was peripheral blood, taken on day 0 of AZD1222 vaccination. These receptors all come from an adult in good health.

J is TRBJ1-5 and V is TRBV28, with TRBD1 as a possible D gene (6 bases). V lost 3 bases and J 2 bases, leaving 20 bases between the germline ends. There are 18 residues in the CDR3. CDR1 MDHEN and CDR2 SYDVKM come from the germline V gene. CDR3: CASSFDRRQFRGNQPQHF. For the CDR3, the DNA is TGTGCCAGCAGTTTCGACAGGCGGCAATTTAGGGGCAATCAGCCCCAGCATTTT. The full variable domain, in which reference TRBV28 and TRBJ1-5 provide the parts outside the CDR3, is DVKVTQSSRYLVKRTGEKVFLECVQDMDHENMFWYRQDPGLGLRLIYFSYDVKMKEKGDIPEGYSVSREKKERFSLILESASTNQTSMYLCASSFDRRQFRGNQPQHFGDGTRLSIL.

The V gene is TRBV7-9, the J gene TRBJ1-2, with D maybe TRBD1 (5 bases). The CDR3 covers 16 residues. Germline-derived CDR1 and CDR2 are SEHNR and FQNEAQ (reference sequence). Trimming took 5 bases from V and 9 from J, leaving 25 bases between them. The CDR3 coding sequence is TGTGCCAGCAGCCCCTACTTCGGCCGGGACCCAGACCGCTACACCTTC. Translated, it gives CASSPYFGRDPDRYTF.

The chain is built from TRBV24-1 and TRBJ2-1; 11 bases line up with TRBD2. The CDR3 consists of 15 residues. Germline loops: CDR1 KGHDR, CDR2 SFDVKD. Trimming cost V 5 bases and J 4 bases; bases outside gene matches: 3. CDR3 sequence (DNA): TGTGCCACCAGTGTTTGGACTAGCGGGTACAATGAGCAGTTCTTC. Translated, it gives CATSVWTSGYNEQFF.

In its sample, this clone was seen a few times. V is TRBV30 and J is TRBJ1-2; D unresolved. The V end lost 0 bases, the J end lost 0 bases, and 5 bases lay between the germline ends. Per germline, CDR1 GTSNPN and CDR2 SVGIG (reference sequence). The CDR3 spans 13 residues. The CDR3: CAWSVEANYGYTF. In DNA form, the CDR3 reads TGTGCCTGGAGTGTAGAGGCTAACTATGGCTACACCTTC.